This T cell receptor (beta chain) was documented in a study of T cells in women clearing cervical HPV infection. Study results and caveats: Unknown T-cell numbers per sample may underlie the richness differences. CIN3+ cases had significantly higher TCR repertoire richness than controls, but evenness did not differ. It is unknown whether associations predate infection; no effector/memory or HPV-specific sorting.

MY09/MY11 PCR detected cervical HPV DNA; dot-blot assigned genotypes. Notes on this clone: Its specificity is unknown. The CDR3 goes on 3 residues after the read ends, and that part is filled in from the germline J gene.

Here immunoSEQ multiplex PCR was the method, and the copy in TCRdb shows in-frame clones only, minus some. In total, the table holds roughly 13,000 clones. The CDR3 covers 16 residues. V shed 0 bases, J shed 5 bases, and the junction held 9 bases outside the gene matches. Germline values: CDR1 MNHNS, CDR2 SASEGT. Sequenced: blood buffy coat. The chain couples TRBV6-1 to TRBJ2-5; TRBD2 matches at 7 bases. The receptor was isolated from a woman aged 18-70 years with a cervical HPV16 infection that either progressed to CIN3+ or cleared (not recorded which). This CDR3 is CASSEAAGVGSETQYF. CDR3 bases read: TGTGCCAGCAGTGAAGCGGCGGGGGTGGGGTCGGAGACC.